One and the same sample provided the 6 T cell receptor beta chains below, sequenced in a study of identical twins. TCRdb ran MiXCR on the 5' RACE reads and lists one entry per CDR3 protein. Here the sample spans around 250,000 distinct CDR3 sequences, about an eighth being singletons. This sample also belongs to another study, concerning yellow fever vaccine responses in identical twins.

Sequencing used memory (CD45RO+) T cells sorted from blood. These TCRs come from a woman between 18 and 30 years old in good health.

This clonotype was found a few times. DNA of the CDR3: TGTGCCAGCAGCCCCGGACTAGCGTTGCCTAGCACAGATACGCAGTATTTT. This translates into CASSPGLALPSTDTQYF. The J gene is TRBJ2-3, the V gene TRBV7-2; TRBD2 matches 9 bases. The ends lost 5 bases at V and 0 bases at J; junction bases unmatched: 9. The CDR3 has 17 residues. Germline V gene sequence: CDR1 SGHTA, CDR2 FQGNSA.

The sample holds a few counts of this clonotype. The chain has TRBV28 and TRBJ1-3; no definite D call. This CDR3 spans 16 amino acids. V shed 6 bases and J shed 0 bases, with 15 bases lying between them. Germline-derived CDR1 and CDR2 are MDHEN and SYDVKM. In nucleotides, the CDR3 is TGTGCCAGCAGCCTCGGCACCCGTCTCTCTGGAAACACCATATATTTT. The encoded protein is CASSLGTRLSGNTIYF.

The rearrangement uses TRBV4-3 and TRBJ2-1; tentative D call: TRBD2 (6 bases). The CDR3 is 14 amino acids. Germline V gene sequence: CDR1 LGHNA, CDR2 YSLEER. V was shortened by 4 bases and J by 5 bases, with 12 bases between the two germline ends. CDR3 nucleotide sequence: TGCGCCAGCAGCCCGGGAGTAGTCAACAATGAGCAGTTCTTC. Protein: CASSPGVVNNEQFF.

The V call is TRBV2, the J call TRBJ1-4, with D tentatively TRBD1 (6 bases). The V and J ends lost 4 bases and 6 bases respectively, with 12 bases between them. The CDR3 runs to 14 residues. Germline V lookup: CDR1 SNHLY, CDR2 FYNNEI. The CDR3 DNA reads as TGTGCCAGCAGTGCAACAGGGAGGGATGAAAAACTGTTTTTT. Translated: CASSATGRDEKLFF. Full variable domain (rest looked up from reference TRBV2 and TRBJ1-4): EPEVTQTPSHQVTQMGQEVILRCVPISNHLYFYWYRQILGQKVEFLVSFYNNEISEKSEIFDDQFSVERPDGSNFTLKIRSTKLEDSAMYFCASSATGRDEKLFFGSGTQLSVL.

This clonotype came up a few times. This chain connects TRBV6-5 to TRBJ2-5, with TRBD2 identical over 7 bases. With V trimmed by 2 bases and J by 5 bases, 8 bases remained unmatched. The CDR3 contains 15 residues. Germline CDR1 is MNHEY and CDR2 is SVGAGI. The CDR3 loop reads CASSYGREKSETQYF. The CDR3 coding sequence is TGTGCCAGCAGTTACGGGCGGGAGAAGTCGGAGACCCAGTACTTC.

The CDR3 DNA is TGTGCCAGCAGCTTAGCGCTACAGATCCATGAGCAGTTCTTC. Amino acids: CASSLALQIHEQFF. The chain couples TRBV7-2 to TRBJ2-1; D remains unclear. The CDR3 length is 14 residues. CDR1 and CDR2 (germline): SGHTA, FQGNSA. The germline V and J ends were trimmed by 0 bases and 8 bases, with 11 bases remaining between them.